One and the same sample provided the 3 T cell receptor beta chains below, sequenced in a study of shared clonotypes between healthy human individuals. Naive CD8 cells were CD45RO-negative, positively selected for CCR7, excluding terminally differentiated effector memory CD45RA+ cells. Profiled with immunoSEQ multiplex PCR; TCRdb holds only in-frame clones, not every one. Of over 2 million clones in the sample, about 95% were seen once. Sequenced material: naive CD8+ T cells sorted from blood. These receptors originate from a young man in good health.

The V call is TRBV5-1, the J call TRBJ2-7, with 9 bases aligning to TRBD2. Trimming removed 4 bases from V and 4 bases from J; junction bases left unmatched: 6. CDR1 is SGHRS and CDR2 is YFSETQ in the germline V gene. The CDR3 is 14 residues long. CDR3 protein: CASSAGTSWYEQYF. CDR3 DNA: TGCGCCAGCAGCGCCGGGACTAGCTGGTACGAGCAGTACTTC.

V is TRBV6-5 and J is TRBJ2-1, with 10 bases lining up with TRBD1. This CDR3 region has 15 residues. The V gene's germline CDR1 is MNHEY and CDR2 SVGAGI. Trimming took 4 bases from V and 5 from J; bases not matched to a gene: 5. The CDR3 reads CASSWTGGEDNEQFF. CDR3 in DNA: TGTGCCAGCAGTTGGACAGGGGGTGAAGACAATGAGCAGTTCTTC.

This sequence joins TRBV10-2 and TRBJ1-1; perhaps TRBD1 as D (5 bases). The ends were cut back, 6 bases at V and 2 bases at J, with 10 bases in the middle. In germline, CDR1 is WSHSY, CDR2 SAAADI. This CDR3 region has 13 residues. Written as DNA, the CDR3 is TGCGCCAGCAGGGGGGGGGACAACACTGAAGCTTTCTTT. Amino acid sequence: CASRGGDNTEAFF.